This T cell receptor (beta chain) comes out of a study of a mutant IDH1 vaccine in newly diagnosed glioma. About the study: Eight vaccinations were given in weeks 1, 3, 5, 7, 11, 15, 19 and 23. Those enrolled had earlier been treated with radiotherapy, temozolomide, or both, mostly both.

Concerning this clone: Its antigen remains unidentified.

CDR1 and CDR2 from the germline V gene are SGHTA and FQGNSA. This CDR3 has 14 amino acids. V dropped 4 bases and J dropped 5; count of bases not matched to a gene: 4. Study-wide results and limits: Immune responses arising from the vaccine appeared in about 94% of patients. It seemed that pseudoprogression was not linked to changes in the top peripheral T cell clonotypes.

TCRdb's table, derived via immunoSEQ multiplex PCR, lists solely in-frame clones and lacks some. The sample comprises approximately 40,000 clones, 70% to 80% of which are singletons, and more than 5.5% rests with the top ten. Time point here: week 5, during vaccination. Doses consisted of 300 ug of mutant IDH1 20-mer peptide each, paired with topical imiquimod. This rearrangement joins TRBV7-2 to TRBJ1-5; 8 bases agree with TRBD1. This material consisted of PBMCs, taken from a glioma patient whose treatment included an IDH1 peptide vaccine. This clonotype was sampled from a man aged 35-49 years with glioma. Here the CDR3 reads CASSYRTGHQPQHF. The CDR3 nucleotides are TGTGCCAGCAGCTACCGGACAGGGCATCAGCCCCAGCATTTT.